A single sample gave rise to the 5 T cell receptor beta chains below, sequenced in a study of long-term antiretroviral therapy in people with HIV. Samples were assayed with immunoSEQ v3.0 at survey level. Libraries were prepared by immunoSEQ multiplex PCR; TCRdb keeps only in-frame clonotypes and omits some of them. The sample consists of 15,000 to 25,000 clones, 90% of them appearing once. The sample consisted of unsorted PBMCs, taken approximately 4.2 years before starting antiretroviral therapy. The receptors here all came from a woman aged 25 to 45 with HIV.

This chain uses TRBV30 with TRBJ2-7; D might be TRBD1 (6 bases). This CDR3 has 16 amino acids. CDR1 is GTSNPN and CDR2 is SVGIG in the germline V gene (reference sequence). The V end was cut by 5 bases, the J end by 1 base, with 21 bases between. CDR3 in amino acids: CAWGGQWGSHSYEQYF. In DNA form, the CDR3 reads TGTGCCTGGGGGGGCCAATGGGGTAGCCATTCCTACGAGCAGTACTTC.

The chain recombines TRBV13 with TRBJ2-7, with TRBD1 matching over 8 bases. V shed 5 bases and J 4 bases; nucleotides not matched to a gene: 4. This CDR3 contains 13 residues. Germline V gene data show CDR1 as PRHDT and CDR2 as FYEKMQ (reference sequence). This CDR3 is CASSDRTGYEQYF. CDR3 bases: TGTGCCAGCAGCGACCGGACAGGGTACGAGCAGTACTTC.

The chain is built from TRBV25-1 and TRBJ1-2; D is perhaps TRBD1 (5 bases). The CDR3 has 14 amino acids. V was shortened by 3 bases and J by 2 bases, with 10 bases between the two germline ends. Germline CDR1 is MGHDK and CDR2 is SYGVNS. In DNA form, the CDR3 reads TGTGCCAGCAGTGACGACAGACACAACTATGGCTACACCTTC. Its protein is CASSDDRHNYGYTF.

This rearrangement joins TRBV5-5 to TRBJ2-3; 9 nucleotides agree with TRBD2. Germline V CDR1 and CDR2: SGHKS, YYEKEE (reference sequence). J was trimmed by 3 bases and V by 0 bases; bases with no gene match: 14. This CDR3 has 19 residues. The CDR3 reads CASSLGAVSSGGRTDTQYF. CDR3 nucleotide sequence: TGTGCCAGCAGCTTGGGGGCCGTGAGTAGCGGGGGACGGACAGATACGCAGTATTTT.

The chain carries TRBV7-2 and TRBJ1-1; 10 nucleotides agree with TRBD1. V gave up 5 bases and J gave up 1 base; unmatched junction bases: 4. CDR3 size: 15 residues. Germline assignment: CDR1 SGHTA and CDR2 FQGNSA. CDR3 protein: CASSPRTGGNTEAFF. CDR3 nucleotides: TGTGCCAGCAGCCCTCGGACAGGGGGGAACACTGAAGCTTTCTTT.